This T cell receptor beta chain derives from a study of cytomegalovirus exposure and HLA in healthy donors. Germline values: CDR1 MNHNY, CDR2 SVGAGI (reference sequence). V was clipped by 7 bases and J by 2 bases; unmatched bases: 5. This CDR3 has 14 residues. This clone appeared a single time. The PCR ran on 60 Vbeta and 13 Jbeta primers. The protocol was immunoSEQ multiplex PCR, while the TCRdb copy is restricted to in-frame clones and leaves out a portion. The sample yields over 150,000 clones, roughly three quarters seen once. The receptor was isolated from a male donor in good health and CMV-seronegative. Material: PBMCs. The chain joins TRBV6-6 to TRBJ2-3; TRBD2 matches at 8 bases. The CDR3 sequence: CASMRREVTDTQYF. The DNA of the CDR3 is TGTGCCAGCATGAGGCGGGAGGTCACAGATACGCAGTATTTT.